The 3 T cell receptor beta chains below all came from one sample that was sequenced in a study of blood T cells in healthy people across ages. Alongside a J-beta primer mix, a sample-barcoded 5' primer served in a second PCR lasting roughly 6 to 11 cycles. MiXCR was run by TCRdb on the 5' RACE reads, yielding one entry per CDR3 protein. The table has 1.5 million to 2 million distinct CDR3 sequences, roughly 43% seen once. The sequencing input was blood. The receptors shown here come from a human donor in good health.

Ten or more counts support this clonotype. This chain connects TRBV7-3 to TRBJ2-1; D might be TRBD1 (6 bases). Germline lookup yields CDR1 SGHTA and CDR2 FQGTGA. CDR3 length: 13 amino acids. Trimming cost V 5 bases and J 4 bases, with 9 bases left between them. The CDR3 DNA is TGTGCCAGCAGCCAAGGACAGTACAATGAGCAGTTCTTC. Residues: CASSQGQYNEQFF. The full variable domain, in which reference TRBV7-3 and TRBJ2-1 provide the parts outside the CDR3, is GAGVSQTPSNKVTEKGKYVELRCDPISGHTALYWYRQSLGQGPEFLIYFQGTGAADDSGLPNDRFFAVRPEGSVSTLKIQRTERGDSAVYLCASSQGQYNEQFFGPGTRLTVL.

CDR3 in amino acids: CASSLRRSGGPGYNEQFF. For the CDR3, the DNA is TGTGCCAGCAGCTTAAGGAGGAGCGGGGGGCCGGGTTACAATGAGCAGTTCTTC. This chain connects TRBV7-2 to TRBJ2-1; 9 bases align to TRBD2. Germline V gene sequence: CDR1 SGHTA, CDR2 FQGNSA. The CDR3 runs 18 residues. Unmatched junction bases numbered 12, after V lost 2 bases and J lost 4 bases.

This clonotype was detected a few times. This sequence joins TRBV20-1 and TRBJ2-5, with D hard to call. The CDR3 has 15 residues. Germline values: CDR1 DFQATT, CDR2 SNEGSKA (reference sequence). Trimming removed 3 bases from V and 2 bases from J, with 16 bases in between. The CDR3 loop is CSASLGSVDQETQYF. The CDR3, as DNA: TGCAGTGCTAGTCTTGGATCCGTAGATCAAGAGACCCAGTACTTC.